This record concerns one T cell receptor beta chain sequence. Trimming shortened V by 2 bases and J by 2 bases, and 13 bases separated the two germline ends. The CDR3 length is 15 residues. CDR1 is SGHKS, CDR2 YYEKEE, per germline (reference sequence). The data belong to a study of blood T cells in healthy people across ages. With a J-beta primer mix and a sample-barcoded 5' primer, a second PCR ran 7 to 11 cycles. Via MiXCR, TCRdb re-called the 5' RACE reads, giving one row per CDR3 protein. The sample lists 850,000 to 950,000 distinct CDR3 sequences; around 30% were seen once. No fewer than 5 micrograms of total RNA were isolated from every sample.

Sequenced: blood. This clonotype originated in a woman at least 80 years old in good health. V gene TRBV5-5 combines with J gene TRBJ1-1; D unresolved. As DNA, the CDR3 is TGTGCCAGCAGCTTCCCAGGATCCGGAAACACTGAAGCTTTCTTT. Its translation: CASSFPGSGNTEAFF. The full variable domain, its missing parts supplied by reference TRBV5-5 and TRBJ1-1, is DAGVTQSPTHLIKTRGQQVTLRCSPISGHKSVSWYQQVLGQGPQFIFQYYEKEERGRGNFPDRFSARQFPNYSSELNVNALLLGDSALYLCASSFPGSGNTEAFFGQGTRLTVV.